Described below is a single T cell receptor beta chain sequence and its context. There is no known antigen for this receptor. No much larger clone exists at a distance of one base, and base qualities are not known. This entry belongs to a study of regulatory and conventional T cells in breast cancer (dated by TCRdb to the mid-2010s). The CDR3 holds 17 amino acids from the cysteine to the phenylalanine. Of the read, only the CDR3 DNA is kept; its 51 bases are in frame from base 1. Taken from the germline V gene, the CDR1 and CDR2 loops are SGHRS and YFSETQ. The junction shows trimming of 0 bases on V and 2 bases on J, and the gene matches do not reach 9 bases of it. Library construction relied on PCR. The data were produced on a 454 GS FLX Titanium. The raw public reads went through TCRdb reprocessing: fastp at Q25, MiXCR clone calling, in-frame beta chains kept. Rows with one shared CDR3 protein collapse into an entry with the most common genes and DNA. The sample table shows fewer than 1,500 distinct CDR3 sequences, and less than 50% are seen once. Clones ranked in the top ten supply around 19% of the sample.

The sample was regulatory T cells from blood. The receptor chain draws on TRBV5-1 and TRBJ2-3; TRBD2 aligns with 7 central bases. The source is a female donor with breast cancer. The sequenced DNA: TGCGCCAGCAGCTTGGAGGGAGCGGGGCTGTACACAGATACGCAGTATTTT. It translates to CASSLEGAGLYTDTQYF.